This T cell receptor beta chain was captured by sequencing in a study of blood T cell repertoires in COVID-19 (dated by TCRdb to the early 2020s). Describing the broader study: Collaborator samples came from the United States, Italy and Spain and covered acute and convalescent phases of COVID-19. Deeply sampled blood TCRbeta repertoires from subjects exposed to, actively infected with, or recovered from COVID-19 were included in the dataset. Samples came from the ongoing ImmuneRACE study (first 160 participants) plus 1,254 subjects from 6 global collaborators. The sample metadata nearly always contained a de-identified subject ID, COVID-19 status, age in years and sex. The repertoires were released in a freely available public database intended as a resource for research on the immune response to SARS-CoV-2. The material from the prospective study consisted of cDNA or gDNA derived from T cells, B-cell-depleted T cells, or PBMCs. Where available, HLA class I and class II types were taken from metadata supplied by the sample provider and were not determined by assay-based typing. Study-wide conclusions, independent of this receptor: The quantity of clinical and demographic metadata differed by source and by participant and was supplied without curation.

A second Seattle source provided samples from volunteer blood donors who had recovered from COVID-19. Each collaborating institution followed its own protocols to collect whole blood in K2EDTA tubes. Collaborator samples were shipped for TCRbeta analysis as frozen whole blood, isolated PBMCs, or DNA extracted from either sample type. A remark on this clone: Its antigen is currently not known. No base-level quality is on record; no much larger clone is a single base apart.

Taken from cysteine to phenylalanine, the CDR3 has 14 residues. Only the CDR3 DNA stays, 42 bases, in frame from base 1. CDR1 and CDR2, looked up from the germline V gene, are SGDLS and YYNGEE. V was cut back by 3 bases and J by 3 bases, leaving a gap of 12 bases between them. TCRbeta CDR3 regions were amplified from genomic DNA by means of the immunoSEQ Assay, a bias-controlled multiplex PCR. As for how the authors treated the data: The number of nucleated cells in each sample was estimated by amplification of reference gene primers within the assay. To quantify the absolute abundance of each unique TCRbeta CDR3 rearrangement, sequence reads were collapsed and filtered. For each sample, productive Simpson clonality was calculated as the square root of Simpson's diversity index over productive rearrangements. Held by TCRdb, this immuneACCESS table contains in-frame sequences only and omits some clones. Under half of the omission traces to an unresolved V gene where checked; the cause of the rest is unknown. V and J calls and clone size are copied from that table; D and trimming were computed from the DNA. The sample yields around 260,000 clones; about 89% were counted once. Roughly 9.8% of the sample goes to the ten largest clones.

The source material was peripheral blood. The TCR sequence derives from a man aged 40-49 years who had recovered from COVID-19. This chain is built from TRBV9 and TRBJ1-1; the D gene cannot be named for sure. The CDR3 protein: CASSGPQRHTEAFF. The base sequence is TGTGCCAGCAGCGGGCCACAGCGGCACACTGAAGCTTTCTTT. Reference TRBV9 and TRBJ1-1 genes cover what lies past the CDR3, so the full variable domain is DSGVTQTPKHLITATGQRVTLRCSPRSGDLSVYWYQQSLDQGLQFLIQYYNGEERAKGNILERFSAQQFPDLHSELNLSSLELGDSALYFCASSGPQRHTEAFFGQGTRLTVV.